Below, 10 T cell receptor beta chains from the same sample are listed, as sequenced in a study of PD-L1 blockade in urothelial cancer listed by TCRdb under 2017. The time point label on this specimen signifies: peripheral blood 6 weeks after treatment start. The library was built by means of the immunoSEQ multiplex PCR assay. Drawn from immuneACCESS, this table holds only the in-frame rearrangements with V and J called that TCRdb kept. Clones are partly lost; checked studies trace under half to an unresolved V gene and leave the rest unexplained. The sample table shows about 120,000 clones, and about 89% are seen once. Of the sample, more than 1.5% falls within the top ten clones. The input for sequencing was PBMCs, taken around atezolizumab (anti-PD-L1) treatment. These receptors were collected from a man in his 60s with urothelial cancer.

V and J are TRBV19 and TRBJ2-3; 8 bases fit TRBD2. This CDR3 is 14 amino acids long. Germline assignment: CDR1 LNHDA and CDR2 SQIVND (reference sequence). The V gene end was trimmed by 6 bases and the J gene end by 2 bases; junction bases not matched to a gene: 4. The CDR3 region is CASRLAGNTDTQYF. The DNA of the CDR3 is TGTGCCAGTAGGTTAGCGGGAAACACAGATACGCAGTATTTT.

V usage is TRBV5-1 and J usage is TRBJ2-5; 9 nucleotides align to TRBD1. CDR1 and CDR2 from the germline V gene are SGHRS and YFSETQ. CDR3 length equals 15 residues. Trimming cost V 4 bases and J 1 base; bases outside gene matches: 5. The CDR3 loop reads CASSPGTGPQETQYF. The CDR3 nucleotides read TGCGCCAGCAGCCCGGGGACAGGGCCCCAAGAGACCCAGTACTTC.

The chain uses TRBV5-6 and TRBJ2-5; TRBD1 aligns across 8 bases. V lost 4 bases and J lost 3; bases outside the gene matches: 2. The germline gives CDR1 SGHDT, CDR2 YYEEEE. The CDR3 has 13 amino acids. This chain's CDR3 is CASSPDREETQYF. CDR3 in DNA: TGTGCCAGCAGCCCGGACAGGGAAGAGACCCAGTACTTC. The entire variable domain, with the rest obtained from reference TRBV5-6 and TRBJ2-5, is as follows: DAGVTQSPTHLIKTRGQQVTLRCSPKSGHDTVSWYQQALGQGPQFIFQYYEEEERQRGNFPDRFSGHQFPNYSSELNVNALLLGDSALYLCASSPDREETQYFGPGTRLLVL.

The chain couples TRBV19 to TRBJ2-5; the match to TRBD1 covers 9 bases. CDR1 is LNHDA and CDR2 is SQIVND in the germline V gene (reference sequence). V dropped 10 bases and J dropped 5; count of bases not matched to a gene: 5. CDR3 length: 12 residues. The CDR3 sequence: CATGTGHETQYF. The CDR3 DNA reads as TGTGCCACCGGGACAGGGCACGAGACCCAGTACTTC.

The chain uses TRBV19 and TRBJ1-4; no clear D gene. Germline CDR1 and CDR2: LNHDA and SQIVND (reference sequence). The CDR3 totals 14 residues. Trimming pared 7 bases from V and 0 bases from J, leaving 9 bases between. CDR3 sequence reads: CASTLTPTNEKLFF. CDR3 sequence (DNA): TGTGCCAGTACCCTGACTCCAACTAATGAAAAACTGTTTTTT.

The rearrangement links TRBV29-1 to TRBJ2-7, with 7 bases aligning to TRBD1. The CDR3 runs to 12 residues. V dropped 7 bases and J dropped 1; count of bases not matched to a gene: 4. Germline CDR1 SQVTM, CDR2 ANQGSEA. The chain's CDR3 is CSAKGASYEQYF. The DNA for the CDR3 is TGCAGCGCTAAGGGGGCTTCCTACGAGCAGTACTTC.

Concerning this clone: Other DNA sequences of this sample code for an identical CDR3. This chain connects TRBV9 to TRBJ2-7, with 10 bases identical to TRBD1. The junction had 4 bases not matched to a gene; V was cut back by 0 bases and J by 4 bases. There are 15 residues in the CDR3. The germline V gene has CDR1 SGDLS and CDR2 YYNGEE. DNA of the CDR3: TGTGCCAGCAGCGTAGGAGGGACAGGGGCTTACGAGCAGTACTTC. It is translated as CASSVGGTGAYEQYF.

The rearrangement joins TRBV9 to TRBJ2-2; a possible D gene is TRBD2 (5 bases). The V and J ends lost 7 bases and 1 base respectively, with 11 bases between them. CDR1 is SGDLS, CDR2 YYNGEE, per germline. This CDR3 is 14 amino acids long. The CDR3 reads CASRGTLNTGELFF. CDR3 in DNA: TGTGCCAGCCGGGGAACATTGAACACCGGGGAGCTGTTTTTT.

This clone was counted only a few times. The V call is TRBV30, the J call TRBJ1-1; D uncertain. The CDR3 extends over 13 amino acids. V dropped 2 bases and J dropped 1 base, with 8 bases sitting between them. The germline gives CDR1 GTSNPN, CDR2 SVGIG (reference sequence). The CDR3 DNA sequence: TGTGCCTGGAGTCCCCACAGGAACACTGAAGCTTTCTTT. This codes for CAWSPHRNTEAFF.

The genes are TRBV9 and TRBJ2-1; 10 nucleotides line up with TRBD1. The CDR3 runs 16 residues. Germline lookup yields CDR1 SGDLS and CDR2 YYNGEE. Germline trimming cut 7 bases from V and 2 bases from J; bases unmatched to any gene: 9. Here the CDR3 DNA reads TGTGCCAGCGGGTCCCCCGGGACAGGGGCCTACAATGAGCAGTTCTTC. It yields the protein CASGSPGTGAYNEQFF.